These 19 T cell receptor beta chains originate from one sample sequenced in a study of blood T cell repertoires in COVID-19. The method was immunoSEQ multiplex PCR; TCRdb's version includes in-frame clones alone and lacks a portion of them. The table has about 240,000 clones, around 85% seen once. What was sequenced was PBMCs or T cells enriched from blood (not recorded which). These receptor sequences come from a woman in her thirties or forties with acute COVID-19.

This clone showed up just a few times. This sample also contains other DNA sequences that code for the same CDR3. The chain has TRBV5-1 and TRBJ2-5; weak D call: TRBD2 (7 bases). The V end lost 0 bases, the J end lost 4 bases, and 22 bases lay between the germline ends. Germline lookup yields CDR1 SGHRS and CDR2 YFSETQ. The CDR3 is 18 amino acids. The CDR3 protein is CASSLEDGGRGRRETQYF. The CDR3 region has the DNA TGCGCCAGCAGCTTGGAGGACGGGGGGCGGGGTCGAAGAGAGACCCAGTACTTC.

The chain employs TRBV28 and TRBJ2-3, with a weak D call TRBD2 (5 bases). V dropped 3 bases and J dropped 1 base, with 5 bases sitting between them. CDR3 length: 13 residues. Germline CDR1 reads MDHEN; CDR2 reads SYDVKM. CDR3 amino acids: CASSLRGTDTQYF. In DNA form, the CDR3 reads TGTGCCAGCAGTTTGCGGGGCACAGATACGCAGTATTTT.

V is TRBV11-3 and J is TRBJ2-3, with D maybe TRBD1 (5 bases). This CDR3 comprises 14 residues. The V end lost 3 bases, the J end lost 1 base, and 8 bases lay between the germline ends. Germline CDR1 and CDR2: SGHNT and YENEEA. CDR3 bases: TGTGCCAGCAGCTTGACAGATCGCACAGATACGCAGTATTTT. As protein: CASSLTDRTDTQYF.

This clone came up once. The rearrangement joins TRBV5-1 to TRBJ2-3, with D maybe TRBD2 (6 bases). The length of the CDR3 is 15 residues. V lost 0 bases and J 2 bases, leaving 10 bases between the germline ends. CDR1 and CDR2 (germline): SGHRS, YFSETQ. The CDR3 sequence: CASSLEQRATDTQYF. Written as DNA, the CDR3 is TGCGCCAGCAGCTTGGAACAGCGGGCCACAGATACGCAGTATTTT.

CDR3 bases: TGTGCCAGCAGCTTAGGCGGGGGCTGGGAGGAAAAACTGTTTTTT. It yields the protein CASSLGGGWEEKLFF. The J gene is TRBJ1-4, the V gene TRBV7-8, with D possibly TRBD1 on 6 matching bases. Trimming cost V 1 base and J 8 bases, with 14 bases left between them. This CDR3 region has 15 residues. Germline V CDR1 and CDR2: SGHVS, FQNEAQ.

This clone has only one observation. The V call is TRBV6-5, the J call TRBJ1-4, with 8 bases fitting TRBD1. Germline CDR1 MNHEY, CDR2 SVGAGI. J was trimmed by 8 bases and V by 6 bases; bases with no gene match: 8. The CDR3 has 14 amino acids. The CDR3 loop reads CASSPDRGGEKLFF. For the CDR3, the DNA is TGTGCCAGCAGCCCCGACAGGGGAGGCGAAAAACTGTTTTTT.

The chain uses TRBV6-5 and TRBJ2-1; possibly TRBD2 for D (5 bases). Deletions cut 0 bases from V and 6 bases from J, with 9 bases between. Germline V gene lookup returns CDR1 MNHEY and CDR2 SVGAGI. The CDR3 is 14 amino acids. CDR3 bases: TGTGCCAGCAGTTACTCGGCGCGGGCCAATGAGCAGTTCTTC. This translates into CASSYSARANEQFF.

V and J are TRBV19 and TRBJ1-5, with D tentatively TRBD1 (6 bases). This CDR3 is 13 amino acids long. From germline, CDR1 is LNHDA and CDR2 SQIVND (reference sequence). The CDR3 sequence is CAGAQASNQPQHF. The CDR3 DNA sequence: TGTGCGGGGGCACAGGCGAGCAATCAGCCCCAGCATTTT.

This clone turned up a few times. The rearrangement uses TRBV10-3 and TRBJ2-3; 8 bases are shared with TRBD1. The V segment lost 6 bases and the J segment 0 bases; nucleotides outside the gene matches: 5. CDR1 ENHRY and CDR2 SYGVKD come from the germline V gene. The CDR3 sequence is 15 residues long. CDR3 in DNA: TGTGCCATCAGGCAGACAGGGGAGAGCACAGATACGCAGTATTTT. Translated: CAIRQTGESTDTQYF.

This clone was observed once. CDR3 sequence: CARKKFGSPAKNIQYF. The CDR3 nucleotides are TGCGCCAGGAAAAAATTCGGTAGCCCAGCCAAAAACATTCAGTACTTC. This sequence joins TRBV5-1 and TRBJ2-4, with D hard to call. The CDR3 runs to 16 residues. Between the trimmed V and J ends, which lost 8 bases and 0 bases, there was a span of 18 bases. Germline CDR1 SGHRS, CDR2 YFSETQ.

This chain connects TRBV28 to TRBJ2-1, with D unclear. V lost 7 bases to trimming and J lost 3 bases, with 16 bases between them. In germline, CDR1 is MDHEN, CDR2 SYDVKM. The CDR3 runs 15 residues. The CDR3: CASTRRQPFYNEQFF. The CDR3, as DNA: TGTGCCAGCACTCGCAGGCAACCCTTCTACAATGAGCAGTTCTTC.

This sequence joins TRBV5-1 and TRBJ1-6, with D tentatively TRBD1 (5 bases). With 0 bases removed from V and 6 bases from J, the gap between germline ends came to 13 bases. CDR3 length equals 16 residues. Germline CDR1 is SGHRS and CDR2 is YFSETQ. This CDR3 reads CASSLAGDPTNSPLHF. The DNA for the CDR3 is TGCGCCAGCAGCTTGGCGGGGGACCCAACTAATTCACCCCTCCACTTT.

V and J are TRBV30 and TRBJ1-6, with 7 bases matching TRBD1. This CDR3 spans 15 amino acids. Germline V gives CDR1 GTSNPN, CDR2 SVGIG (reference sequence). The V and J ends lost 1 base and 7 bases, in that order; junction bases with no gene match: 7. CDR3 amino acids: CAWSGAGTENSPLHF. In nucleotides, the CDR3 is TGTGCCTGGAGTGGCGCAGGGACAGAGAATTCACCCCTCCACTTT. The complete variable domain, with remaining parts taken from reference TRBV30 and TRBJ1-6, reads SQTIHQWPATLVQPVGSPLSLECTVEGTSNPNLYWYRQAAGRGLQLLFYSVGIGQISSEVPQNLSASRPQDRQFILSSKKLLLSDSGFYLCAWSGAGTENSPLHFGNGTRLTVT.

The genes are TRBV30 and TRBJ1-6; no reliable D call. The CDR3 consists of 15 residues. V gave up 0 bases and J gave up 8 bases, with 14 bases separating them. Germline V gene lookup returns CDR1 GTSNPN and CDR2 SVGIG (reference sequence). The CDR3 sequence: CAWSVRAGGDSPLHF. The CDR3 region has the DNA TGTGCCTGGAGTGTTAGAGCAGGAGGCGATTCACCCCTCCACTTT.

As to this clone: An end of the junction does not agree with germline; a read error may underlie this. This CDR3 is CASRLELYNSPLHF. The CDR3 DNA sequence: TGTGCCAGCCGCTTGGAGCTCTATAATTCACCCCTCCACTTT. V and J are TRBV7-9 and TRBJ1-6; no definite D call. Germline V lookup: CDR1 SEHNR, CDR2 FQNEAQ (reference sequence). The CDR3 is 14 amino acids.

The chain links TRBV29-1 to TRBJ2-1; TRBD2 matches at 9 bases. Germline trimming cut 5 bases from V and 4 bases from J; bases unmatched to any gene: 6. CDR3 length: 14 amino acids. Germline values: CDR1 SQVTM, CDR2 ANQGSEA. The CDR3 spells CSVKTSGPYNEQFF. The CDR3 DNA reads as TGCAGCGTTAAGACTAGCGGCCCTTACAATGAGCAGTTCTTC.

In this sample, this clone turned up once. The chain combines TRBV7-9 with TRBJ2-1, with 11 positions matching TRBD2. The CDR3 runs 15 residues. Germline V gene sequence: CDR1 SEHNR, CDR2 FQNEAQ (reference sequence). V lost 6 bases, J lost 7 bases, and 8 bases stayed unmatched. The CDR3 here is CASSQGTSGMNEQFF. DNA for the CDR3: TGTGCCAGCAGTCAAGGGACTAGCGGAATGAATGAGCAGTTCTTC.

J is TRBJ2-7 and V is TRBV12-5; weak D call: TRBD1 (6 bases). The CDR3 has 13 amino acids. CDR1 and CDR2 from the germline V gene are LGHNT and FRNRAP. V lost 2 bases, J lost 5 bases, and 10 bases lay in between. This chain's CDR3 is CASGLTRGNEQYF. The CDR3 nucleotides are TGTGCTAGTGGTTTGACCAGGGGTAACGAGCAGTACTTC.

The genes are TRBV13 and TRBJ2-3; TRBD2 matches 15 bases. The ends lost 5 bases at V and 6 bases at J; junction bases unmatched: 15. Germline V gene sequence: CDR1 PRHDT, CDR2 FYEKMQ (reference sequence). This CDR3 spans 19 amino acids. CDR3 in amino acids: CASSPVRGLAGGSADTQYF. The DNA for the CDR3 is TGTGCCAGCAGCCCTGTGAGGGGACTAGCGGGAGGTTCGGCCGATACGCAGTATTTT.